The 29 T cell receptor beta chains below were found in one sample sequenced in a study of cytomegalovirus exposure and HLA in healthy donors. It was with 60 Vbeta and 13 Jbeta primers that the PCR ran. Sequencing was performed with immunoSEQ multiplex PCR; in TCRdb, only in-frame clones are kept and a portion is missing. The sample includes approximately 110,000 clones, over 60% of them seen just once. The material sequenced was PBMCs. Receptors were obtained from a woman in her 40s in good health and CMV-seropositive.

The rearrangement links TRBV7-2 to TRBJ1-5, with 8 bases matching TRBD1. V was pared by 4 bases and J by 6 bases, with 5 bases of the junction left unmatched. CDR3 size: 14 residues. Germline lookup yields CDR1 SGHTA and CDR2 FQGNSA. The CDR3: CASSSGGPGQPQHF. The CDR3 nucleotides are TGTGCCAGCAGCTCAGGGGGCCCGGGTCAGCCCCAGCATTTT.

The chain carries TRBV2 and TRBJ2-1; perhaps TRBD1 as D (6 bases). This CDR3 comprises 12 residues. Trimming shortened V by 7 bases and J by 9 bases, and 13 bases separated the two germline ends. The germline CDR1 and CDR2 sequences are SNHLY and FYNNEI. CDR3 nucleotide sequence: TGTGCCAGCATGGGGGCCGACAGTGAGCAGTTCTTC. As protein: CASMGADSEQFF. Combining the CDR3 with reference TRBV2 and TRBJ2-1 gives the whole variable domain EPEVTQTPSHQVTQMGQEVILRCVPISNHLYFYWYRQILGQKVEFLVSFYNNEISEKSEIFDDQFSVERPDGSNFTLKIRSTKLEDSAMYFCASMGADSEQFFGPGTRLTVL.

V usage is TRBV5-1 and J usage is TRBJ1-2; maybe TRBD1 (5 bases). Trimming removed 4 bases at V and 4 bases at J, with 14 bases between. This CDR3 region has 14 residues. Germline CDR1 is SGHRS and CDR2 is YFSETQ. The chain's CDR3 is CASSAGGGGYGYTF. CDR3 DNA: TGCGCCAGCAGCGCGGGCGGCGGGGGCTATGGCTACACCTTC.

The V gene is TRBV11-3, the J gene TRBJ1-1; the match to TRBD1 covers 7 bases. CDR1 and CDR2 (germline): SGHNT, YENEEA. V lost 5 bases and J lost 4; bases outside the gene matches: 4. This CDR3 region has 13 residues. The DNA for the CDR3 is TGTGCCAGCAGCCTCAGGGGGGCCACTGAAGCTTTCTTT. As protein: CASSLRGATEAFF.

The chain has TRBV6-5 and TRBJ1-1; D not certain. The CDR3 length is 14 residues. Germline-derived CDR1 and CDR2 are MNHEY and SVGAGI. The V end was cut by 2 bases, the J end by 6 bases, with 13 bases between. This CDR3 is CASSYGLTSAEAFF. The CDR3 DNA reads TGTGCCAGCAGTTACGGGCTTACCTCAGCTGAAGCTTTCTTT.

The V call is TRBV4-3, the J call TRBJ2-3; the match to TRBD2 covers 10 bases. Trimming took 1 base from V and 4 from J; bases not matched to a gene: 5. The CDR3 length is 16 residues. Germline assignment: CDR1 LGHNA and CDR2 YSLEER. The DNA of the CDR3 is TGCGCCAGCAGCCAAGTTAGCGGGGGGCCCGCAGATACGCAGTATTTT. Translating gives CASSQVSGGPADTQYF.

This clone was picked up many times. V usage is TRBV10-3 and J usage is TRBJ1-6; 7 nucleotides match TRBD1. This CDR3 comprises 14 residues. With 5 bases clipped from V and 10 bases from J, the junction kept 8 bases outside the gene matches. CDR1 and CDR2 from the germline V gene are ENHRY and SYGVKD. Here the CDR3 DNA reads TGTGCCATCAGTTCCGGCAGGGGGGAATCACCCCTCCACTTT. Protein sequence: CAISSGRGESPLHF.

The rearrangement joins TRBV14 to TRBJ2-1; the D is unclear. From germline, CDR1 is SGHDN and CDR2 FVKESK. V was clipped by 2 bases and J by 0 bases, with 8 bases between them. The CDR3 extends over 15 amino acids. Here the CDR3 DNA reads TGTGCCAGCAGCCAACCAGGCAACTCCTACAATGAGCAGTTCTTC. Protein product: CASSQPGNSYNEQFF.

The chain has TRBV4-3 and TRBJ2-7, with a possible D match to TRBD2 (7 bases). Germline values: CDR1 LGHNA, CDR2 YSLEER. The CDR3 is made up of 17 amino acids. The V and J ends lost 3 bases and 0 bases respectively, with 18 bases between them. As DNA, the CDR3 is TGCGCCAGCAGCCAGGTGGGGGGAGGGGGTATCTCCTACGAGCAGTACTTC. It encodes CASSQVGGGGISYEQYF.

The V call is TRBV12-2, the J call TRBJ2-3; the table calls TRBD2, which could not be checked here. TRBV12-2 is a pseudogene segment. CDR3 length: 13 amino acids. CDR3 in amino acids: CASRSPATDTQYF. CDR3 DNA sequence: TGTGCAAGTCGCTCTCCAGCGACAGATACGCAGTATTTT.

The chain recombines TRBV5-1 with TRBJ1-1, with 11 positions matching TRBD1. V lost 6 bases, J lost 3 bases, and 7 bases stayed unmatched. The CDR3 length is 15 residues. CDR1 SGHRS and CDR2 YFSETQ come from the germline V gene. CDR3 region: CASKGQGGVDTEAFF. The CDR3 nucleotides are TGCGCCAGCAAGGGACAGGGGGGGGTGGACACTGAAGCTTTCTTT.

Written as DNA, the CDR3 is TGTGCCACCAGCAGAGAAGGGGCAGTCTATGGCTACACCTTC. Protein sequence: CATSREGAVYGYTF. V is TRBV15 and J is TRBJ1-2, with TRBD1 as a possible D gene (5 bases). This CDR3 region has 14 residues. Germline V gene sequence: CDR1 LNHNV, CDR2 YYDKDF (reference sequence). V was clipped by 0 bases and J by 4 bases, with 9 bases between them.

This clone was seen only once. CDR3 sequence: CASSPDFSYEQYF. CDR3 DNA: TGCGCCAGTTCCCCGGACTTTTCCTACGAGCAGTACTTC. The J gene is TRBJ2-7, the V gene TRBV5-1; D perhaps matches TRBD2 (5 bases). The germline CDR1 and CDR2 sequences are SGHRS and YFSETQ. CDR3 length: 13 amino acids. V gave up 8 bases and J gave up 1 base, with 13 bases separating them. The full variable domain, in which reference TRBV5-1 and TRBJ2-7 provide the parts outside the CDR3, is KAGVTQTPRYLIKTRGQQVTLSCSPISGHRSVSWYQQTPGQGLQFLFEYFSETQRNKGNFPGRFSGRQFSNSRSEMNVSTLELGDSALYLCASSPDFSYEQYFGPGTRLTVT.

The J gene is TRBJ1-6, the V gene TRBV4-3; the D gene is possibly TRBD1 (5 bases). Germline V lookup: CDR1 LGHNA, CDR2 YSLEER. With 1 base removed from V and 14 bases from J, the gap between germline ends came to 18 bases. This CDR3 contains 15 residues. As DNA, the CDR3 is TGCGCCAGCAGCCAAGTGGAAGGGCCCGGGGGGGCCCTCCACTTT. The encoded protein is CASSQVEGPGGALHF.

The J gene is TRBJ2-5, the V gene TRBV18; D is possibly TRBD2 (5 bases). The CDR3 runs to 13 residues. The V and J ends lost 4 bases and 9 bases respectively, with 15 bases between them. Germline V gene lookup returns CDR1 KGHSH and CDR2 LQKENI. CDR3 DNA: TGTGCCAGCTCACTGGCTACGACGGAGGCCCAGTACTTC. Translated, it gives CASSLATTEAQYF.

The chain recombines TRBV5-4 with TRBJ2-1; 11 nucleotides agree with TRBD1. The CDR3 totals 16 residues. Germline trimming cut 4 bases from V and 7 bases from J; bases unmatched to any gene: 10. From germline, CDR1 is SGHNT and CDR2 YYREEE (reference sequence). CDR3 sequence (DNA): TGTGCCAGCAGCCCTGGACAGGGGGCCGCATGGAATGAGCAGTTCTTC. It encodes CASSPGQGAAWNEQFF.

The CDR3 nucleotides are TGTGCCAGCAGCGCGGACAGGGACGACTATGGCTACACCTTC. It translates to CASSADRDDYGYTF. The chain has TRBV7-9 and TRBJ1-2; 8 nucleotides line up with TRBD1. The CDR3 contains 14 residues. The junction had 5 bases not matched to a gene; V was cut back by 5 bases and J by 3 bases. CDR1 and CDR2 (germline): SEHNR, FQNEAQ (reference sequence). The full variable domain, rest sourced from reference TRBV7-9 and TRBJ1-2, is DTGVSQNPRHKITKRGQNVTFRCDPISEHNRLYWYRQTLGQGPEFLTYFQNEAQLEKSRLLSDRFSAERPKGSFSTLEIQRTEQGDSAMYLCASSADRDDYGYTFGSGTRLTVV.

J is TRBJ1-1 and V is TRBV6-5; D unresolved. CDR3 length: 14 amino acids. In germline, CDR1 is MNHEY, CDR2 SVGAGI. Deletions cut 0 bases from V and 1 base from J, with 6 bases between. The CDR3 DNA follows: TGTGCCAGCAGTTACTCGACGGGGAACACTGAAGCTTTCTTT. This gives the protein CASSYSTGNTEAFF.

This sequence joins TRBV6-1 and TRBJ1-5, with a tentative D call TRBD1 (5 bases). The germline V gene encodes CDR1 MNHNS and CDR2 SASEGT. The CDR3 extends over 15 amino acids. Trimming cost V 6 bases and J 1 base, with 13 bases left between them. The CDR3 spells CASRGGPGSNQPQHF. CDR3 DNA sequence: TGTGCCAGCAGGGGGGGTCCGGGCAGCAATCAGCCCCAGCATTTT.

This sequence joins TRBV9 and TRBJ1-1, with D tentatively TRBD1 (5 bases). V was pared by 4 bases and J by 1 base, with 14 bases between. There are 15 residues in the CDR3. The germline V gene encodes CDR1 SGDLS and CDR2 YYNGEE. The CDR3 region is CASSPQTEWNTEAFF. In DNA form, the CDR3 reads TGTGCCAGCAGCCCGCAGACAGAGTGGAACACTGAAGCTTTCTTT. Drawing the rest from reference TRBV9 and TRBJ1-1, the complete variable domain is DSGVTQTPKHLITATGQRVTLRCSPRSGDLSVYWYQQSLDQGLQFLIQYYNGEERAKGNILERFSAQQFPDLHSELNLSSLELGDSALYFCASSPQTEWNTEAFFGQGTRLTVV.

The chain couples TRBV15 to TRBJ1-6, with D possibly being TRBD1 (6 bases). Trimming took 1 base from V and 7 from J, leaving 8 bases between them. The CDR3 length is 14 residues. CDR1 and CDR2 (germline): LNHNV, YYDKDF (reference sequence). The CDR3 protein is CATSRARGNSPLHF. The CDR3 nucleotides are TGTGCCACCAGCAGAGCTAGGGGGAATTCACCCCTCCACTTT.

The chain employs TRBV7-3 and TRBJ1-6, with 11 bases lining up with TRBD1. CDR1 is SGHTA and CDR2 is FQGTGA in the germline V gene. The CDR3 is 16 amino acids. V gave up 0 bases and J gave up 7 bases; unmatched junction bases: 2. The CDR3 loop reads CASSLTGQGENSPLHF. CDR3 nucleotides: TGTGCCAGCAGCTTAACGGGACAGGGGGAGAATTCACCCCTCCACTTT.

CDR3 sequence: CASSYQGNSPLHF. CDR3 bases: TGTGCCAGCAGTTACCAGGGTAATTCACCCCTCCACTTT. The chain carries TRBV6-5 and TRBJ1-6, with a weak D call TRBD1 (5 bases). Trimming left V 2 bases short and J 6 bases short, with 5 bases between. The CDR3 consists of 13 residues. Germline-derived CDR1 and CDR2 are MNHEY and SVGAGI.

This rearrangement joins TRBV7-2 to TRBJ1-4; D unresolved. CDR1 is SGHTA and CDR2 is FQGNSA in the germline V gene. V lost 4 bases, J lost 6 bases, and 12 bases lay in between. This CDR3 is 14 amino acids long. The CDR3: CASSSTRVDEKLFF. The CDR3 DNA sequence: TGTGCCAGCAGCTCCACACGGGTCGATGAAAAACTGTTTTTT.

The V and J genes are TRBV6-5 and TRBJ1-2; the D gene is possibly TRBD1 (5 bases). Looked up from germline, CDR1 is MNHEY and CDR2 is SVGAGI. This CDR3 has 15 residues. The V end was cut by 8 bases, the J end by 4 bases, with 20 bases between. Here the CDR3 reads CASGGSREGTYGYTF. CDR3 nucleotide sequence: TGTGCCAGCGGGGGGAGTCGGGAGGGGACCTATGGCTACACCTTC.

The rearrangement links TRBV7-2 to TRBJ1-2; D is ambiguous. Trimming pared 0 bases from V and 5 bases from J, leaving 7 bases between. CDR3 length: 13 amino acids. Germline V gives CDR1 SGHTA, CDR2 FQGNSA. In nucleotides, the CDR3 is TGTGCCAGCAGCTTAGCCAAGACATATGGCTACACCTTC. The encoded protein is CASSLAKTYGYTF.

The V and J genes are TRBV18 and TRBJ1-1, with D maybe TRBD1 (6 bases). The CDR3 extends over 16 amino acids. CDR1 KGHSH and CDR2 LQKENI come from the germline V gene. The V gene lost 2 bases and the J gene lost 6 bases, with 19 bases spanning the gap. CDR3 loop: CASSPTFKGVLPEAFF. The CDR3, as DNA: TGTGCCAGCTCACCAACTTTTAAGGGGGTCCTGCCTGAAGCTTTCTTT.

The chain is built from TRBV14 and TRBJ2-1; weak D call: TRBD2 (5 bases). CDR3 length: 13 amino acids. Per germline, CDR1 SGHDN and CDR2 FVKESK. V lost 3 bases, J lost 5 bases, and 8 bases lay in between. CDR3 residues: CASSQGRHNEQFF. The CDR3 coding sequence is TGTGCCAGCAGCCAGGGGAGACACAATGAGCAGTTCTTC.

The chain joins TRBV7-2 to TRBJ2-5; D remains unclear. Germline V gene sequence: CDR1 SGHTA, CDR2 FQGNSA. Trimming took 1 base from V and 7 from J, leaving 7 bases between them. The CDR3 runs 12 residues. CDR3 residues: CASSLGWRTQYF. In DNA form, the CDR3 reads TGTGCCAGCAGCTTAGGCTGGAGGACCCAGTACTTC.